These 19 T cell receptor beta chains were sequenced from one sample in a study of control samples from healthy donors and cancer patients. The repertoire was sequenced with immunoSEQ multiplex PCR; TCRdb's copy has only in-frame clones and lacks some. Of roughly 180,000 clones in the sample, 91% were seen once. Material: blood. The origin of the receptors is a woman between 35 and 50 years old in good health.

This chain joins TRBV9 and TRBJ2-3; 9 positions agree with TRBD1. Germline CDR1 is SGDLS and CDR2 is YYNGEE. With V trimmed by 0 bases and J by 2 bases, 10 bases remained unmatched. The CDR3 has 18 amino acids. The CDR3, as DNA: TGTGCCAGCAGCGTAGACACAATGACAGGGGGAACCACAGATACGCAGTATTTT. The encoded protein is CASSVDTMTGGTTDTQYF.

This sequence joins TRBV19 and TRBJ1-1; D is possibly TRBD1 (6 bases). Germline lookup yields CDR1 LNHDA and CDR2 SQIVND (reference sequence). The ends were cut back, 8 bases at V and 3 bases at J, with 19 bases in the middle. The CDR3 loop spans 15 amino acids. CDR3 bases: TGTGCCAGTCGCTCCACAGGGTTGGGTGACACTGAAGCTTTCTTT. It specifies CASRSTGLGDTEAFF.

V usage is TRBV28 and J usage is TRBJ2-1; weak D call: TRBD2 (5 bases). V lost 6 bases and J lost 4, with 10 bases in between. Germline V gives CDR1 MDHEN, CDR2 SYDVKM. The CDR3 totals 13 residues. CDR3 loop: CASRTGFYNEQFF. The CDR3 bases are TGTGCCAGCAGGACGGGATTTTACAATGAGCAGTTCTTC.

This clone was picked up one time. The gene calls are TRBV14 and TRBJ1-1, with D hard to call. CDR1 and CDR2 (germline): SGHDN, FVKESK. The CDR3 has 15 amino acids. V was trimmed by 4 bases and J by 1 base, leaving 13 bases between them. CDR3 region: CASSPSPGQNTEAFF. The CDR3 region has the DNA TGTGCCAGCAGCCCCAGCCCGGGTCAGAACACTGAAGCTTTCTTT.

The rearrangement uses TRBV6-5 and TRBJ2-7, with D possibly matching TRBD1 (6 bases). Trimming cost V 7 bases and J 1 base, with 17 bases left between them. Germline V gene lookup returns CDR1 MNHEY and CDR2 SVGAGI. The CDR3 loop spans 15 amino acids. CDR3 coding DNA: TGTGCCAGCACAAGTGGTTTCGGACAGTCCTACGAGCAGTACTTC. Its translation: CASTSGFGQSYEQYF.

The V call is TRBV7-7, the J call TRBJ2-7; perhaps TRBD1 as D (5 bases). Germline V CDR1 and CDR2: SSHAT, FNYEAQ (reference sequence). This CDR3 region has 13 residues. V was pared by 5 bases and J by 1 base, with 9 bases between. The CDR3 loop is CASSPRQSYEQYF. The DNA for the CDR3 is TGTGCCAGCAGCCCGAGACAGTCCTACGAGCAGTACTTC. Complete variable domain (other parts from reference TRBV7-7 and TRBJ2-7): GAGVSQSPRYKVTKRGQDVTLRCDPISSHATLYWYQQALGQGPEFLTYFNYEAQPDKSGLPSDRFSAERPEGSISTLTIQRTEQRDSAMYRCASSPRQSYEQYFGPGTRLTVT.

This clone showed up just once. The genes are TRBV2 and TRBJ2-2, with 8 bases aligning to TRBD2. The ends lost 6 bases at V and 3 bases at J; junction bases unmatched: 9. Germline CDR1 SNHLY, CDR2 FYNNEI. The CDR3 length is 16 residues. The DNA of the CDR3 is TGTGCCAGCAGGCTCTCAAGCGGGGGCTACACCGGGGAGCTGTTTTTT. It yields the protein CASRLSSGGYTGELFF.

The table lists this clone with a count of one. V usage is TRBV6-5 and J usage is TRBJ1-4; perhaps TRBD1 as D (5 bases). Germline values: CDR1 MNHEY, CDR2 SVGAGI. With 6 bases removed from V and 2 bases from J, the gap between germline ends came to 13 bases. The CDR3 extends over 15 amino acids. CDR3 loop: CASSSLGETNEKLFF. In DNA form, the CDR3 reads TGTGCCAGCAGCTCACTGGGGGAGACTAATGAAAAACTGTTTTTT.

The gene calls are TRBV21-1 and TRBJ1-1. TRBV21-1 is assigned pseudogene status. The CDR3 contains 15 residues. This chain's CDR3 is CASSKEVSPWTEAFF. The CDR3 DNA reads TGTGCCAGCAGCAAAGAAGTCAGCCCTTGGACTGAAGCTTTCTTT.

The chain is built from TRBV29-1 and TRBJ2-7, with 7 bases matching TRBD1. Unmatched junction bases numbered 5, after V lost 4 bases and J lost 2 bases. The CDR3 loop spans 13 amino acids. Germline CDR1 reads SQVTM; CDR2 reads ANQGSEA. Written as DNA, the CDR3 is TGCAGCGTTGGGAGGACAGGAGCCTACGAGCAGTACTTC. Translating it yields CSVGRTGAYEQYF.

The rearrangement uses TRBV29-1 and TRBJ1-1; D may be TRBD1 (6 bases). Germline CDR1 SQVTM, CDR2 ANQGSEA. This CDR3 spans 12 amino acids. With 5 bases removed from V and 3 bases from J, the gap between germline ends came to 10 bases. For the CDR3, the DNA is TGCAGCGTTAACAGGGAATACACTGAAGCTTTCTTT. Protein: CSVNREYTEAFF.

The J gene is TRBJ1-2, the V gene TRBV11-2; maybe TRBD1 (6 bases). The CDR3 is 13 residues long. From germline, CDR1 is SGHAT and CDR2 FQNNGV. The CDR3 is CATAGAINYGYTF. The CDR3 DNA follows: TGTGCTACCGCGGGGGCGATTAACTATGGCTACACCTTC.

This clone appeared a single time. The rearrangement joins TRBV19 to TRBJ1-5; maybe TRBD1 (6 bases). The CDR3 extends over 13 amino acids. Trimming stripped 4 bases from V and 7 bases from J, with 11 bases between. Germline CDR1 and CDR2: LNHDA and SQIVND (reference sequence). The CDR3 nucleotides read TGTGCCAGTAGTACAGAAGGGGGACAGCCCCAGCATTTT. Translation gives CASSTEGGQPQHF.

This rearrangement joins TRBV6-1 to TRBJ2-1, with D perhaps matching TRBD1 (5 bases). Trimming left V 0 bases short and J 6 bases short, with 12 bases between. CDR1 is MNHNS and CDR2 is SASEGT in the germline V gene. The CDR3 runs 15 residues. The chain's CDR3 is CASSEALQGFNEQFF. CDR3 in DNA: TGTGCCAGCAGTGAAGCGCTTCAGGGTTTCAATGAGCAGTTCTTC.

The rearrangement links TRBV7-6 to TRBJ1-1; D is ambiguous. Germline V gene data show CDR1 as SGHVS and CDR2 as FNYEAQ. V shed 1 base and J shed 7 bases, with 10 bases lying between them. This CDR3 has 13 amino acids. CDR3 nucleotides: TGTGCCAGCAGCTTAGATCTGGACGGTGAAGCTTTCTTT. Protein: CASSLDLDGEAFF.

This clone was detected once. The rearrangement uses TRBV29-1 and TRBJ1-1, with TRBD1 as a possible D gene (5 bases). CDR1 is SQVTM, CDR2 ANQGSEA, per germline. This CDR3 region has 14 residues. V was trimmed by 7 bases and J by 0 bases, leaving 15 bases between them. DNA of the CDR3: TGCAGCGCCCTCGGTAGGGGTATGAACACTGAAGCTTTCTTT. The encoded protein is CSALGRGMNTEAFF.

The chain employs TRBV5-1 and TRBJ1-1; D remains unclear. The V and J ends lost 0 bases and 4 bases respectively, with 7 bases between them. The CDR3 covers 13 residues. Germline V gives CDR1 SGHRS, CDR2 YFSETQ. CDR3 loop: CASSLEGGTEAFF. The CDR3 nucleotides are TGCGCCAGCAGCTTGGAGGGAGGCACTGAAGCTTTCTTT.

This chain links TRBV6-5 with TRBJ2-7, with a weak D call TRBD2 (7 bases). The CDR3 consists of 15 residues. Between the trimmed V and J ends, which lost 0 bases and 6 bases, there was a span of 15 bases. The germline V gene has CDR1 MNHEY and CDR2 SVGAGI. In nucleotides, the CDR3 is TGTGCCAGCAGTTACTCGGCAGGGGAGGGATCCGAGCAGTACTTC. It encodes CASSYSAGEGSEQYF.

The chain couples TRBV6-1 to TRBJ1-6, with D tentatively TRBD1 (5 bases). CDR1 is MNHNS, CDR2 SASEGT, per germline. V was pared by 2 bases and J by 9 bases, with 14 bases between. This CDR3 contains 15 residues. In DNA, the CDR3 is TGTGCCAGCAGTGAACTGGGGACTATAGGTTCACCCCTCCACTTT. Translating gives CASSELGTIGSPLHF.